This T cell receptor beta chain came from a study of CD8 T cells in ankylosing spondylitis. Broader study findings: Those disease-linked clones were CD8+; they were also relatively rare in peripheral blood. For ankylosing spondylitis blood, a TCR beta motif of several highly homologous variants appeared characteristic.

V shed 3 bases and J shed 8 bases, with 4 bases lying between them. The CDR3 spans 10 residues. One entry per CDR3 protein, called by TCRdb with MiXCR from the 5' RACE reads. Seen here are approximately 350,000 distinct CDR3 sequences, 20% observed once, and the top ten hold roughly 14%. This clonotype was observed a few times. Its cognate antigen is unknown. Sequencing was carried out using blood, either unsorted or a sorted T cell fraction (not recorded which). V gene TRBV12-3 or TRBV12-4 combines with J gene TRBJ1-2; D unclear. The receptor was derived from a male donor with ankylosing spondylitis or in good health (not recorded which). The CDR3 DNA is TGTGCCAGCAGTTTCGGGGGCTACACCTTC. Protein: CASSFGGYTF.